This entry is about one T cell receptor (beta chain). Sequencing was performed with immunoSEQ multiplex PCR; in TCRdb, only in-frame clones are kept and a portion is missing. The table includes a few hundred thousand clones, roughly nine tenths detected once. The data derive from a study of blood T cell repertoires in COVID-19. Looking at the study overall: Whether acute or convalescent, the COVID-19 samples came from the United States, Italy and Spain. Nucleic acid was either cDNA or gDNA, and it came from T cells, B-cell-depleted T cells, or PBMCs.

CDR3 size: 14 residues. Trimming took off 5 bases at V and 1 base at J, with 8 bases between the two ends. Germline CDR1 and CDR2: SGHTA and FQGNSA. Each participant's cohort was designated according to participant-reported clinical history. The sample taken for sequencing was PBMCs or T cells enriched from blood (not recorded which). The V call is TRBV7-2, the J call TRBJ1-4; possibly TRBD1 for D (5 bases). The receptor comes from a woman in her thirties or forties who had recovered from COVID-19. The CDR3 here is CASSPQGTNEKLFF. The CDR3 nucleotides read TGTGCCAGCAGCCCCCAGGGAACTAATGAAAAACTGTTTTTT. Based on the CDR3 plus reference TRBV7-2 and TRBJ1-4, the full variable domain is GAGVSQSPSNKVTEKGKDVELRCDPISGHTALYWYRQSLGQGLEFLIYFQGNSAPDKSGLPSDRFSAERTGGSVSTLTIQRTQQEDSAVYLCASSPQGTNEKLFFGSGTQLSVL.